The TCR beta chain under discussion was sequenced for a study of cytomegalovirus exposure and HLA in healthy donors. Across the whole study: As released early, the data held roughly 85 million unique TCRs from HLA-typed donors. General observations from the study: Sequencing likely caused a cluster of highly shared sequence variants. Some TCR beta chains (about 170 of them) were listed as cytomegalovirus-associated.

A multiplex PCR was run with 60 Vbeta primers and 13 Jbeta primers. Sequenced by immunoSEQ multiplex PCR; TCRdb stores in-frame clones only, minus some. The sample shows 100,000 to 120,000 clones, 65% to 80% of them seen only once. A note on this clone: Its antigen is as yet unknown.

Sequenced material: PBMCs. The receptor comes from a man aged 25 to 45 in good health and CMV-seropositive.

The CDR3 spells CASSYGQAPNEQFF. The CDR3 nucleotides are TGTGCCAGCAGTTACGGGCAGGCCCCCAATGAGCAGTTCTTC. The chain is built from TRBV6-6 and TRBJ2-1; D is unclear. Trimming pared 2 bases from V and 6 bases from J, leaving 11 bases between. Germline-derived CDR1 and CDR2 are MNHNY and SVGAGI (reference sequence). There are 14 residues in the CDR3.